This is a list of T cell receptor beta chains from one sample in a study of shared clonotypes between healthy human individuals. Clones were read by immunoSEQ multiplex PCR, and TCRdb kept only the in-frame ones, dropping some. Among about 2.1 million clones listed, roughly 91% were seen once. Sequenced: naive CD8+ T cells from PBMCs. These receptors were collected from a man aged 18 to 29 in good health. Some clones in this sample may be carry-over from other donors' samples. CDR3s include the opening cysteine and the closing phenylalanine or tryptophan. Fields, in order: CDR3 protein, clone size, V gene. Not all rows give a size; the values are once, few, many and, for expanded clones, a class.

CDR3aa: CASSLSIRVPGELFF
abundance: -
v_gene: TRBV28

CDR3aa: CASSELYEQYF
abundance: -
v_gene: TRBV10-1

CDR3aa: CASSTPEGQRRGQPQHF
abundance: -
v_gene: TRBV2

CDR3aa: CASLQGNEQYF
abundance: -
v_gene: TRBV5-5

CDR3aa: CASSPRSASGRYEQYF
abundance: -
v_gene: TRBV11-3

CDR3aa: CASSSGTSGGNTDTQYF
abundance: -
v_gene: TRBV28

CDR3aa: CASSWGLYNEQFF
abundance: -
v_gene: TRBV7-8

CDR3aa: CAFRGRSYEKLFF
abundance: -
v_gene: TRBV30

CDR3aa: CASSPPRGRREKLFF
abundance: -
v_gene: TRBV6-5

CDR3aa: CASSVGTSGSHEQYF
abundance: -
v_gene: TRBV5-6

CDR3aa: CASSVDRATHEQYF
abundance: -
v_gene: TRBV9

CDR3aa: CASTRRGRIDTQYF
abundance: -
v_gene: TRBV19

CDR3aa: CASSQVRGQGVQYF
abundance: -
v_gene: TRBV4-1

CDR3aa: CASSEAPSIYEQYF
abundance: -
v_gene: TRBV2

CDR3aa: CASSLGDNTEAFF
abundance: -
v_gene: TRBV11-2

CDR3aa: CASSEGSGWDGEQFF
abundance: -
v_gene: TRBV6-4

CDR3aa: CASSFNPPGGNTIYF
abundance: -
v_gene: TRBV28

CDR3aa: CASTSKPSGDQPQHF
abundance: -
v_gene: TRBV2

CDR3aa: CASSQEGGVVSEKLFF
abundance: -
v_gene: TRBV4-3

CDR3aa: CASSKERRYEQYF
abundance: -
v_gene: TRBV27

CDR3aa: CASSQDGGANTGELFF
abundance: once
v_gene: TRBV4-1

CDR3aa: CATSPGAGVYNEQFF
abundance: -
v_gene: TRBV9

CDR3aa: CASSRTAQETQYF
abundance: -
v_gene: TRBV27

CDR3aa: CASSWTGTPSTDTQYF
abundance: -
v_gene: TRBV27

CDR3aa: CASIQYQGPHYEQYF
abundance: -
v_gene: TRBV7-9

CDR3aa: CASSPGWRGTEAFF
abundance: -
v_gene: TRBV5-6

CDR3aa: CSVGGLAGGPIRELFF
abundance: once
v_gene: TRBV29-1

CDR3aa: CASSPPSTPQETQYF
abundance: -
v_gene: TRBV6-6

CDR3aa: CASSLMGPKNIQYF
abundance: once
v_gene: TRBV27

CDR3aa: CASGSSILAAEAFF
abundance: -
v_gene: TRBV10-1

CDR3aa: CANHLWGDNTGELFF
abundance: -
v_gene: TRBV5-8

CDR3aa: CASSQVWGGTEAFF
abundance: few
v_gene: TRBV4-2

CDR3aa: CSGWTALSTEAFF
abundance: -
v_gene: TRBV29-1

CDR3aa: CASSTGTVDQPQHF
abundance: -
v_gene: TRBV6-4

CDR3aa: CASSIWRDGSEQYF
abundance: -
v_gene: TRBV19

CDR3aa: CALVARWNEQFF
abundance: few
v_gene: TRBV30

CDR3aa: CASSSPGGASPSGRARNIQYF
abundance: -
v_gene: TRBV7-8

CDR3aa: CSVVGGRVNGYTF
abundance: -
v_gene: TRBV29-1

CDR3aa: CASRTPGQLFYEQYF
abundance: -
v_gene: TRBV5-8

CDR3aa: CASSLMRGEGYTF
abundance: -
v_gene: TRBV5-6

CDR3aa: CSVARTSGRKAETQYF
abundance: -
v_gene: TRBV29-1

CDR3aa: CASSERLVHIQYF
abundance: -
v_gene: TRBV2

CDR3aa: CASSAPGATVSAYGYTF
abundance: -
v_gene: TRBV4-1

CDR3aa: CASSVGARNTEAFF
abundance: -
v_gene: TRBV7-9

CDR3aa: CASSPVTGLREQFF
abundance: -
v_gene: TRBV19

CDR3aa: CASWGAESTNEKLFF
abundance: -
v_gene: TRBV4-2

CDR3aa: CASSRLADNTDTQYF
abundance: -
v_gene: TRBV5-1

CDR3aa: CASSLASGRRNEQFF
abundance: -
v_gene: TRBV5-1

CDR3aa: CATRGMNTEAFF
abundance: -
v_gene: TRBV19

CDR3aa: CASRPTNPKGSSYNEQFF
abundance: -
v_gene: TRBV28

CDR3aa: CASSYSRTGTGELFF
abundance: -
v_gene: TRBV6-5

CDR3aa: CASSRSSYEQYF
abundance: -
v_gene: TRBV11-2

CDR3aa: CASSRDINTEAFF
abundance: -
v_gene: TRBV2

CDR3aa: CASSLAASSSYEQYF
abundance: -
v_gene: TRBV7-2

CDR3aa: CASSSTRTETTDYGYTF
abundance: -
v_gene: TRBV5-6

CDR3aa: CASSLGSDLLNTEAFF
abundance: -
v_gene: TRBV5-8

CDR3aa: CASSSREGQGTYEQYF
abundance: once
v_gene: TRBV7-2

CDR3aa: CASSEGGVDEKLFF
abundance: -
v_gene: TRBV6-1

CDR3aa: CASSLSWGWTEAFF
abundance: -
v_gene: TRBV27

CDR3aa: CASSPTDRGPNTEAFF
abundance: -
v_gene: TRBV27